The present T cell receptor (beta chain) was sequenced within a study of cytomegalovirus exposure and HLA in healthy donors. Across the whole study: HLA-typed donors were the source of some 85 million unique TCRs, which an early data release held. Study-level findings and limits: Analyses of presence and absence presupposed an approximately uniform sequencing depth across donors. A few chains linked to CMV were shown in vitro to be specific for CMV antigens.

Amplification used 60 Vbeta primers and 13 Jbeta primers. The method was immunoSEQ multiplex PCR; TCRdb's version includes in-frame clones alone and lacks a portion of them. The repertoire includes 150,000 or so clones, approximately 81% of them detected once, and about 2.1% sits in the top ten. A note on this clone: Its target is unknown.

This CDR3 has 15 residues. The V gene's germline CDR1 is GTSNPN and CDR2 SVGIG (reference sequence). With 0 bases clipped from V and 4 bases from J, the junction kept 1 base outside the gene matches. The genes are TRBV30 and TRBJ2-1; 12 bases are a match to TRBD2. This receptor was obtained from a young woman in good health and CMV-seronegative. What was sequenced was PBMCs. The DNA of the CDR3 is TGTGCCTGGAGTGTAGGGACTAGCGGGTACAATGAGCAGTTCTTC. Translated: CAWSVGTSGYNEQFF.